Listed below are T cell receptor beta chains from one sample, sequenced in a study of cytomegalovirus exposure and HLA in healthy donors. This table comes from immunoSEQ multiplex PCR, and its TCRdb copy is limited to in-frame clones, with some not included. The table records about 140,000 clones, roughly 80% of them present only once. Sequenced input: PBMCs. Receptors originate from a female donor in good health and CMV-seronegative. Both conserved end residues are part of each CDR3.

V gene	J gene	CDR3 protein
TRBV7-3	TRBJ2-3	CASSSLTSPSTDTQYF
TRBV7-6	TRBJ2-1	CASSSTQGSSYNEQFF
TRBV30	TRBJ2-6	CAWSPLHGGTGANVLTF
TRBV6-5	TRBJ2-1	CASSSPGLAGPEQFF
TRBV28	TRBJ1-1	CASSSRGAGDYEAFF
TRBV19	TRBJ2-2	CASSTTATGGGGELFF
TRBV9	TRBJ2-7	CASSVGGTGSYEQYF
TRBV9	TRBJ2-1	CASSSLTGLNEQFF
TRBV6-1	TRBJ2-7	CASRETSGSYEQYF
TRBV18	TRBJ2-3	CASSPTTDTQYF